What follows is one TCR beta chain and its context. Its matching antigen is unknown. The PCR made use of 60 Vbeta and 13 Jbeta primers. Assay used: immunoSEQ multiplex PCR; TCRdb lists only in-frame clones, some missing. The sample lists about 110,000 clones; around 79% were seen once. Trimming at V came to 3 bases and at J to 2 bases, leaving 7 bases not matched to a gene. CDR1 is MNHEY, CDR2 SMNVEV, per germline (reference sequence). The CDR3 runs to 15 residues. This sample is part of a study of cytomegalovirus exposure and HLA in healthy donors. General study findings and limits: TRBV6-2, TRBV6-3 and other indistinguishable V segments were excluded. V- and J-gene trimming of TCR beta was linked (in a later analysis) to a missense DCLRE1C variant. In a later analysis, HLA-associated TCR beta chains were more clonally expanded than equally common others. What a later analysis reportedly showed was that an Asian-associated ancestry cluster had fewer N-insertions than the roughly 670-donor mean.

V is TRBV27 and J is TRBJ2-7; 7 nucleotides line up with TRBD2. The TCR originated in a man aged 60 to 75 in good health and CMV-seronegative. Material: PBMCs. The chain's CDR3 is CASSLATSPTYEQYF. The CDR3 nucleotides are TGTGCCAGCAGTTTGGCGACTAGCCCGACCTACGAGCAGTACTTC.